This T cell receptor beta chain was sequenced in a study of Graves' ophthalmopathy and Graves' hyperthyroidism. Study background: Investigators collected peripheral blood at initial diagnosis, before any treatment was given.

This clonotype was recorded at least ten times. Amplification from RNA transcripts yielded the TCR beta CDR3 regions. Second-round multiplex PCR came after a first-round RT-PCR that employed HTBI primers. TCRdb itself ran the multiplex PCR reads through MiXCR, one entry per CDR3 protein. The sample lists about half a million distinct CDR3 sequences, roughly an eighth occurring once. Presentation of ophthalmopathy in the donors involved moderate-to-severe activity, CAS ≥3, NOSPECS ≥4 and a duration under 3 months. Germline V lookup: CDR1 SGHTA, CDR2 FQGNSA. The CDR3 spans 14 residues. Trimming pared 6 bases from V and 0 bases from J, leaving 8 bases between.

This TCR derives from a woman aged 25 to 45 with Graves' ophthalmopathy. This rearrangement joins TRBV7-2 to TRBJ2-2; D remains ambiguous. Specimen: blood. Here the CDR3 DNA reads TGTGCCAGCAGACAGCCTCCGAACACCGGGGAGCTGTTTTTT. Translating gives CASRQPPNTGELFF.